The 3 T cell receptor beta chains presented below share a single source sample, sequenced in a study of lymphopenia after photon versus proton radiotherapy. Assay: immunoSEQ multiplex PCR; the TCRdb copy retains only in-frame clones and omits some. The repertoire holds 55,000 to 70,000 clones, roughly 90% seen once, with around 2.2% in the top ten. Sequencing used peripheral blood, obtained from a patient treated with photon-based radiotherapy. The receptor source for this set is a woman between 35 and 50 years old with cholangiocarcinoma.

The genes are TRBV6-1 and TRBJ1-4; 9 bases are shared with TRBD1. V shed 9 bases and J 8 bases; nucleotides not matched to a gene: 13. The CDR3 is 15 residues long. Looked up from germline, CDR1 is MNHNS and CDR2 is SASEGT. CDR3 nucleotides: TGTGCCAGTAGTAGTCGACAGGGGGTAGGAGAAAAACTGTTTTTT. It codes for CASSSRQGVGEKLFF.

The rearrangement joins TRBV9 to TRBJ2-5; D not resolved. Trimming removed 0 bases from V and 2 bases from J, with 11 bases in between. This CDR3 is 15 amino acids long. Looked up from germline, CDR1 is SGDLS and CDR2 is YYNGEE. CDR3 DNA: TGTGCCAGCAGCGTAGCCGCCGCTAGGCAAGAGACCCAGTACTTC. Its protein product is CASSVAAARQETQYF.

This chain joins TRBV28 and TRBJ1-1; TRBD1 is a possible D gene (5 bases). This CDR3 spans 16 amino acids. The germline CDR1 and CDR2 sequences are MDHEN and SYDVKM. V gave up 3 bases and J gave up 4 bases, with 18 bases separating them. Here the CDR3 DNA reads TGTGCCAGCAGTTTGGGTCATGGGGGTATAGGCACTGAAGCTTTCTTT. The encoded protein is CASSLGHGGIGTEAFF.